Below are 26 T cell receptor beta chains sequenced from a single sample in a study of control samples from healthy donors and cancer patients. Clones were sequenced by immunoSEQ multiplex PCR, and TCRdb holds only the in-frame ones, with some missing. The table shows around 140,000 clones, with 90% to 95% occurring only once. Sequenced: blood. These receptors were taken from a man between 18 and 29 years old in good health.

V and J are TRBV5-1 and TRBJ1-4; 8 positions agree with TRBD1. The CDR3 runs 14 residues. Unmatched junction bases numbered 7, after V lost 4 bases and J lost 8 bases. The V gene's germline CDR1 is SGHRS and CDR2 YFSETQ. The CDR3 DNA reads TGCGCCAGCAGCGCACGGGACAGGAGAGAAAAACTGTTTTTT. Its protein product is CASSARDRREKLFF. The full variable domain, completed using reference TRBV5-1 and TRBJ1-4, is KAGVTQTPRYLIKTRGQQVTLSCSPISGHRSVSWYQQTPGQGLQFLFEYFSETQRNKGNFPGRFSGRQFSNSRSEMNVSTLELGDSALYLCASSARDRREKLFFGSGTQLSVL.

This clone was seen a single time. The gene calls are TRBV30 and TRBJ1-1, with D unresolved. The V end was cut by 2 bases, the J end by 3 bases, with 10 bases between. In germline, CDR1 is GTSNPN, CDR2 SVGIG (reference sequence). The CDR3 spans 13 residues. The CDR3 coding sequence is TGTGCCTGGAGTCACAGTTTGGACACTGAAGCTTTCTTT. Translation gives CAWSHSLDTEAFF.

This rearrangement joins TRBV5-1 to TRBJ1-4; 7 bases are a match to TRBD1. The CDR3 sequence is 16 residues long. V shed 4 bases, J shed 6 bases, and the junction held 12 bases outside the gene matches. The V gene's germline CDR1 is SGHRS and CDR2 YFSETQ. The CDR3 spells CASSAGAGGGDEKLFF. CDR3 DNA: TGCGCCAGCAGCGCGGGCGCAGGGGGAGGGGATGAAAAACTGTTTTTT. The full variable domain, its missing parts supplied by reference TRBV5-1 and TRBJ1-4, is KAGVTQTPRYLIKTRGQQVTLSCSPISGHRSVSWYQQTPGQGLQFLFEYFSETQRNKGNFPGRFSGRQFSNSRSEMNVSTLELGDSALYLCASSAGAGGGDEKLFFGSGTQLSVL.

J is TRBJ2-3 and V is TRBV24-1; D not resolved. Germline V gene data show CDR1 as KGHDR and CDR2 as SFDVKD. The CDR3 loop spans 14 amino acids. The ends were cut back, 5 bases at V and 2 bases at J, with 10 bases in the middle. The CDR3 nucleotides read TGTGCCACCAGTGGTACGGGCTACACAGATACGCAGTATTTT. It translates to CATSGTGYTDTQYF.

This chain connects TRBV30 to TRBJ1-1; D remains ambiguous. V dropped 2 bases and J dropped 4 bases, with 14 bases sitting between them. There are 14 residues in the CDR3. Germline lookup yields CDR1 GTSNPN and CDR2 SVGIG (reference sequence). CDR3 DNA sequence: TGTGCCTGGAGTCCCCGGACTGTGGGCACTGAAGCTTTCTTT. Residues: CAWSPRTVGTEAFF.

The J gene is TRBJ1-5, the V gene TRBV28, with D perhaps TRBD1 (5 bases). The CDR3 spans 15 residues. Germline V gene sequence: CDR1 MDHEN, CDR2 SYDVKM. V lost 9 bases and J 0 bases, leaving 15 bases between the germline ends. DNA for the CDR3: TGTGCCAGTACGGACGTAACAGGTAGCAATCAGCCCCAGCATTTT. It translates to CASTDVTGSNQPQHF.

This chain uses TRBV12-3 or TRBV12-4 with TRBJ2-7; D is unclear. This CDR3 has 13 amino acids. The V gene lost 4 bases and the J gene lost 1 base, with 8 bases spanning the gap. CDR3 in DNA: TGTGCCAGCAGTTCTACTGGGTCCTACGAGCAGTACTTC. Its translation is CASSSTGSYEQYF.

V usage is TRBV6-6 and J usage is TRBJ2-7; weak D call: TRBD2 (5 bases). Germline V gene sequence: CDR1 MNHNY, CDR2 SVGAGI (reference sequence). V lost 3 bases, J lost 3 bases, and 18 bases lay in between. The CDR3 spans 16 residues. CDR3 loop: CASSYMRLASSYEQYF. In DNA form, the CDR3 reads TGTGCCAGCAGTTATATGCGGTTAGCGTCAAGCTACGAGCAGTACTTC.

The chain combines TRBV19 with TRBJ1-1; D unclear. The length of the CDR3 is 12 residues. The V gene's germline CDR1 is LNHDA and CDR2 SQIVND (reference sequence). The V gene lost 10 bases and the J gene lost 0 bases, with 9 bases spanning the gap. CDR3 nucleotides: TGTGCCACCACTTTCATGAACACTGAAGCTTTCTTT. It is translated as CATTFMNTEAFF.

The rearrangement links TRBV19 to TRBJ2-6, with D possibly TRBD1 on 6 matching bases. V was shortened by 3 bases and J by 2 bases, with 11 bases between the two germline ends. Germline loops: CDR1 LNHDA, CDR2 SQIVND (reference sequence). The CDR3 covers 16 residues. The CDR3 region is CASSMTGQAGANVLTF. In nucleotides, the CDR3 is TGTGCCAGTAGTATGACAGGTCAAGCTGGGGCCAACGTCCTGACTTTC.

This clone has a single count. The V gene is TRBV6-1, the J gene TRBJ1-3; D is ambiguous. V lost 3 bases, J lost 0 bases, and 6 bases lay in between. CDR3 length equals 14 residues. Germline loops: CDR1 MNHNS, CDR2 SASEGT. CDR3 in DNA: TGTGCCAGCAGTGACCGAAGCTCTGGAAACACCATATATTTT. This codes for CASSDRSSGNTIYF.

V gene TRBV21-1 combines with J gene TRBJ1-6; TRBD1, the table's D call, lacks a check against the DNA. TRBV21-1 is annotated as a pseudogene. The CDR3 contains 17 residues. This CDR3 is CASSKARTGKNNSPLHF. In DNA, the CDR3 is TGTGCCAGCAGCAAAGCAAGGACAGGGAAAAACAATTCACCCCTCCACTTT.

The J gene is TRBJ2-7, the V gene TRBV9, with D possibly TRBD2 on 5 matching bases. CDR3 length: 14 amino acids. V was clipped by 3 bases and J by 0 bases, with 10 bases between them. Germline V lookup: CDR1 SGDLS, CDR2 YYNGEE. CDR3 coding DNA: TGTGCCAGCAGCGCCGCCGGGATCTCCTACGAGCAGTACTTC. Translated, it gives CASSAAGISYEQYF.

The J gene is TRBJ2-7, the V gene TRBV27; 7 nucleotides agree with TRBD1. The ends lost 0 bases at V and 4 bases at J; junction bases unmatched: 6. CDR3 length: 15 amino acids. CDR1 is MNHEY, CDR2 SMNVEV, per germline (reference sequence). For the CDR3, the DNA is TGTGCCAGCAGTTTATCTAGGGGGCCACATTACGAGCAGTACTTC. Amino acids: CASSLSRGPHYEQYF.

The chain has TRBV4-3 and TRBJ2-1; D perhaps matches TRBD1 (5 bases). The V gene's germline CDR1 is LGHNA and CDR2 YSLEER. The CDR3 is 15 residues long. V lost 2 bases, J lost 0 bases, and 8 bases lay in between. CDR3 nucleotide sequence: TGCGCCAGCAGCCAATATGACAGCTCCTACAATGAGCAGTTCTTC. Its protein product is CASSQYDSSYNEQFF.

The genes are TRBV6-6 and TRBJ2-3; 8 bases line up with TRBD2. CDR3 size: 15 residues. V dropped 8 bases and J dropped 5; count of bases not matched to a gene: 12. Germline CDR1 and CDR2: MNHNY and SVGAGI (reference sequence). The CDR3 region has the DNA TGTGCCAGCGGAAGCGCGGGACTAGGCGGAGATACGCAGTATTTT. Translation: CASGSAGLGGDTQYF.

This chain connects TRBV11-2 to TRBJ2-7, with a weak D call TRBD2 (7 bases). V was pared by 1 base and J by 2 bases, with 15 bases between. The V gene's germline CDR1 is SGHAT and CDR2 FQNNGV. The CDR3 has 16 amino acids. In nucleotides, the CDR3 is TGTGCCAGCAGCTTAGTTGGGGGGGCTCTTACCTACGAGCAGTACTTC. This codes for CASSLVGGALTYEQYF.

A single count supports this clone. The chain is built from TRBV9 and TRBJ1-1, with unresolved D. The CDR3 contains 13 residues. The germline V and J ends were trimmed by 0 bases and 8 bases, with 11 bases remaining between them. CDR1 is SGDLS, CDR2 YYNGEE, per germline. In DNA, the CDR3 is TGTGCCAGCAGCGTAGATGGAGGTGCCGAAGCTTTCTTT. As protein: CASSVDGGAEAFF.

The chain joins TRBV4-2 to TRBJ2-7; no firm D call. The ends were cut back, 5 bases at V and 2 bases at J, with 10 bases in the middle. The germline V gene encodes CDR1 LGHNA and CDR2 YNFKEQ. This CDR3 contains 13 residues. CDR3 nucleotides: TGTGCCAGCAGCTTCGGACGGACCTACGAGCAGTACTTC. Encoded protein: CASSFGRTYEQYF.

This chain's CDR3 is CASSRGTTNEQFF. The CDR3 nucleotides read TGTGCCAGCAGTCGTGGGACTACCAATGAGCAGTTCTTC. V gene TRBV12-3 or TRBV12-4 combines with J gene TRBJ2-1; 7 bases agree with TRBD2. J was trimmed by 6 bases and V by 5 bases; bases with no gene match: 4. The CDR3 runs 13 residues.

The genes are TRBV10-1 and TRBJ1-6, with D possibly matching TRBD1 (6 bases). V was clipped by 7 bases and J by 9 bases, with 13 bases between them. The CDR3 totals 13 residues. From germline, CDR1 is WNHNN and CDR2 SYGVQD (reference sequence). CDR3 DNA sequence: TGCGCCAGCACCACAGGGCAGATTTCACCCCTCCACTTT. It translates to CASTTGQISPLHF.

The chain joins TRBV28 to TRBJ2-5; no definite D call. The V end was cut by 3 bases, the J end by 0 bases, with 5 bases between. Germline assignment: CDR1 MDHEN and CDR2 SYDVKM. This CDR3 has 13 residues. The CDR3 is CASSFLYQETQYF. Written as DNA, the CDR3 is TGTGCCAGCAGTTTTCTATACCAAGAGACCCAGTACTTC.

This chain connects TRBV6-2 or TRBV6-3 to TRBJ1-1; no clear D. The CDR3 has 17 amino acids. Between the trimmed V and J ends, which lost 0 bases and 0 bases, there was a span of 14 bases. Germline CDR1 is MNHEY and CDR2 is SVGEGT. The chain's CDR3 is CASSYSFPTPVNTEAFF. For the CDR3, the DNA is TGTGCCAGCAGTTACTCATTTCCGACACCTGTGAACACTGAAGCTTTCTTT.

Comments on this clone: This same CDR3 is encoded by further DNA sequences in the sample. The V call is TRBV28, the J call TRBJ1-1; no firm D call. Germline V lookup: CDR1 MDHEN, CDR2 SYDVKM. CDR3 length: 13 amino acids. V was cut by 2 bases and J by 0 bases, with 4 bases left in between. DNA for the CDR3: TGTGCCAGCAGTTTAGGGGTGAACACTGAAGCTTTCTTT. It encodes CASSLGVNTEAFF.

The chain combines TRBV11-2 with TRBJ1-6, with D perhaps TRBD1 (5 bases). CDR1 is SGHAT, CDR2 FQNNGV, per germline. The V gene lost 3 bases and the J gene lost 6 bases, with 12 bases spanning the gap. The CDR3 extends over 15 amino acids. CDR3 in amino acids: CASSLGGTVNSPLHF. For the CDR3, the DNA is TGTGCCAGCAGCTTGGGTGGGACGGTTAATTCACCCCTCCACTTT.

The J gene is TRBJ2-7, the V gene TRBV2; D perhaps matches TRBD2 (6 bases). V lost 2 bases to trimming and J lost 2 bases, with 7 bases between them. The germline V gene encodes CDR1 SNHLY and CDR2 FYNNEI. This CDR3 comprises 13 residues. The CDR3 coding sequence is TGTGCCAGCAGTGAAAAGCGGGCCTACGAGCAGTACTTC. As protein: CASSEKRAYEQYF.